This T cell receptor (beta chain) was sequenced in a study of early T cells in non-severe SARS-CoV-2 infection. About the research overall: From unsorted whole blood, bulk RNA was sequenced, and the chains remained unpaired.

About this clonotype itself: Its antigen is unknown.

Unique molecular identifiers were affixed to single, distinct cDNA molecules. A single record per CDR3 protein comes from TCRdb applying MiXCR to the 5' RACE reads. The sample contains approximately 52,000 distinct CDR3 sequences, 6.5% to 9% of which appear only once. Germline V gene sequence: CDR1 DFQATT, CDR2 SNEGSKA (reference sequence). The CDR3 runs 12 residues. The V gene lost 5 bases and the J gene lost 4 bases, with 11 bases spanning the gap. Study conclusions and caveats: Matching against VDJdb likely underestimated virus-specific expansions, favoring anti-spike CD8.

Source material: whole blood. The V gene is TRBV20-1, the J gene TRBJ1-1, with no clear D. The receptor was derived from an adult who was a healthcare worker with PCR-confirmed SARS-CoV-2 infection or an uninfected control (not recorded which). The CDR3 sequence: CSAHPPSTEAFF. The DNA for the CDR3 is TGCAGTGCTCACCCCCCAAGCACTGAAGCTTTCTTT.